This T cell receptor (beta chain) was sequenced during a study of shared T cell receptors in the human thymus. Germline CDR1 reads SGHNT; CDR2 reads YYREEE (reference sequence). Trimming shortened V by 4 bases and J by 4 bases, and 11 bases separated the two germline ends. The CDR3 consists of 13 residues. Data came from immunoSEQ multiplex PCR; TCRdb stores just in-frame clones and leaves some out. This table has hundreds of thousands of clones, around 87% appearing once. This sample also belongs to another study, concerning human thymus T cells.

Sequenced sample: thymocytes. This chain links TRBV5-4 with TRBJ2-5, with no clear D. The TCR comes from a boy less than two years old with a congenital heart defect. The CDR3 coding sequence is TGTGCCAGCAGCCCCGGAGTGTCAGAGACCCAGTACTTC. Its translation is CASSPGVSETQYF.